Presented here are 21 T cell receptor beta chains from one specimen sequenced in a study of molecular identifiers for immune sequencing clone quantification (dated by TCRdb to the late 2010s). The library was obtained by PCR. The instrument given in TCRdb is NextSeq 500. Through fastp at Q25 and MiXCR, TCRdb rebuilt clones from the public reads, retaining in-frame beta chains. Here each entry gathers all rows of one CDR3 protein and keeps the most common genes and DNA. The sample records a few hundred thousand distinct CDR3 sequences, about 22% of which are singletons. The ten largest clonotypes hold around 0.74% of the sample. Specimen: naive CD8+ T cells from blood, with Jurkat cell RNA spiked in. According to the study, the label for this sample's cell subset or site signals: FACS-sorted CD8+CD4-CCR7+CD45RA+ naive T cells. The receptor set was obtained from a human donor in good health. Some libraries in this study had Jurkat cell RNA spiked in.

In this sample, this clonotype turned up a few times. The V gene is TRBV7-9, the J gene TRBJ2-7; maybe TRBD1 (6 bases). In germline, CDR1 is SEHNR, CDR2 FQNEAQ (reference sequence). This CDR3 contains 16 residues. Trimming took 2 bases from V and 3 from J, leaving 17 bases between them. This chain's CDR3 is CASSLNPGQPSYEQYF. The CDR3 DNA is TGTGCCAGCAGCTTAAATCCCGGACAGCCTAGCTACGAGCAGTACTTC.

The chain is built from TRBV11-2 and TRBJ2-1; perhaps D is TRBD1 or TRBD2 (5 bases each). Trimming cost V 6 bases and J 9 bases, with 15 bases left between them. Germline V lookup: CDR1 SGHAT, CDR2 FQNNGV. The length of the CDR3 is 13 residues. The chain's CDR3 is CASSTTGTIEQFF. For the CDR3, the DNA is TGTGCCAGCAGTACTACGGGGACGATTGAGCAGTTCTTC.

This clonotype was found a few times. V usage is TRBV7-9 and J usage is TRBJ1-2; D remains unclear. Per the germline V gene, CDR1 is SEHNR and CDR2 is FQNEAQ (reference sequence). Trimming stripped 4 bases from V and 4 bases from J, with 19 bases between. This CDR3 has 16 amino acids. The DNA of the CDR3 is TGTGCCAGCAGCTCGCATAGGACGGATTTGGTCTATGGCTACACCTTC. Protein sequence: CASSSHRTDLVYGYTF.

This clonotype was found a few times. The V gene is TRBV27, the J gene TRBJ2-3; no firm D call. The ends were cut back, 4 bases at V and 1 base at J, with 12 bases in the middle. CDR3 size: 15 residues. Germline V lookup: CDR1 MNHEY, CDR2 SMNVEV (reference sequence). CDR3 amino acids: CASSYQLTGTDTQYF. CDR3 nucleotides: TGTGCCAGCAGTTACCAATTAACAGGCACAGATACGCAGTATTTT.

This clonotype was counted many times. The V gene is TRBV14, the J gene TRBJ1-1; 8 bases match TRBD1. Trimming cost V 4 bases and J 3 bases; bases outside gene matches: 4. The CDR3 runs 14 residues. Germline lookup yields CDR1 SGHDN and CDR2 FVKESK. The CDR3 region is CASSLTGVDTEAFF. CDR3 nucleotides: TGTGCCAGCAGCCTGACAGGGGTGGACACTGAAGCTTTCTTT.

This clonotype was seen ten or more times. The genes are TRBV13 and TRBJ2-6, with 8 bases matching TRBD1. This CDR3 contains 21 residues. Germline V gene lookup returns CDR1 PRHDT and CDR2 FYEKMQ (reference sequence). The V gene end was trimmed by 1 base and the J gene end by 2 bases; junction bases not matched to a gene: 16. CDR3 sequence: CASSLAGGWGNTQPGANVLTF. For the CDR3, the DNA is TGTGCCAGCAGCTTAGCAGGGGGCTGGGGAAATACCCAGCCTGGGGCCAACGTCCTGACTTTC.

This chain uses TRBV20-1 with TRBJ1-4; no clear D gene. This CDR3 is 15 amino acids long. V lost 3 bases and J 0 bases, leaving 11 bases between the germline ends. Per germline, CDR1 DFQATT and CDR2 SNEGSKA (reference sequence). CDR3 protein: CSASDPYATNEKLFF. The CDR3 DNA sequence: TGCAGTGCTAGCGACCCCTATGCAACTAATGAAAAACTGTTTTTT.

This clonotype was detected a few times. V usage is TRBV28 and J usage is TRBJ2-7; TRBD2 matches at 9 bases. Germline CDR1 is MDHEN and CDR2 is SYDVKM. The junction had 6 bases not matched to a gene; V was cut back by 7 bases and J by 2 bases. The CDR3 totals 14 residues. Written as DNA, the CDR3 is TGTGCCAGCACCCGGACTAGCGAGGCCTACGAGCAGTACTTC. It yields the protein CASTRTSEAYEQYF.

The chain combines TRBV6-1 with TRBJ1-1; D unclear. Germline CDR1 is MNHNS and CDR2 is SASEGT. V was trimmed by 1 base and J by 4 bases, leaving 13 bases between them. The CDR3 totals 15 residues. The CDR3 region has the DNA TGTGCCAGCAGTGAAGGGGATGGTCGGGGCACTGAAGCTTTCTTT. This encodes CASSEGDGRGTEAFF.

The CDR3 sequence is CATAAGPGDLETQYF. The CDR3 DNA follows: TGTGCCACCGCAGCGGGGCCCGGGGATTTAGAGACCCAGTACTTC. J is TRBJ2-5 and V is TRBV15, with 7 bases that match TRBD2. With 8 bases clipped from V and 4 bases from J, the junction kept 13 bases outside the gene matches. CDR1 LNHNV and CDR2 YYDKDF come from the germline V gene (reference sequence). The CDR3 is 15 amino acids.

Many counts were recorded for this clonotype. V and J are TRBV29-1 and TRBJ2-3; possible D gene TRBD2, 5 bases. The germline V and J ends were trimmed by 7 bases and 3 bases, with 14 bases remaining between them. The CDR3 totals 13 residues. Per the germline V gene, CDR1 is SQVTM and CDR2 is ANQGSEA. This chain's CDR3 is CSAKDLLTDTQYF. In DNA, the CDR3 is TGCAGCGCTAAGGACTTGCTAACAGATACGCAGTATTTT.

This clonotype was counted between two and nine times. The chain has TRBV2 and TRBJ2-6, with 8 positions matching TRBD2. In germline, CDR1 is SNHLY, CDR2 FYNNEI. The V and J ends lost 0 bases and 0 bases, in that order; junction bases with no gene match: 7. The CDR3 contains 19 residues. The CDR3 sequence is CASSEAARGLVSGANVLTF. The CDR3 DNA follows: TGTGCCAGCAGTGAAGCGGCAAGGGGACTAGTCTCTGGGGCCAACGTCCTGACTTTC. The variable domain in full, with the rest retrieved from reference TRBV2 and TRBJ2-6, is EPEVTQTPSHQVTQMGQEVILRCVPISNHLYFYWYRQILGQKVEFLVSFYNNEISEKSEIFDDQFSVERPDGSNFTLKIRSTKLEDSAMYFCASSEAARGLVSGANVLTFGAGSRLTVL.

Here the CDR3 DNA reads TGTGCCAGCAGAGGGACCCACCTTCAAACAGATACGCAGTATTTT. Translation: CASRGTHLQTDTQYF. V is TRBV28 and J is TRBJ2-3; the D call may be TRBD1 or TRBD2 (5 bases each). V was shortened by 6 bases and J by 3 bases, with 16 bases between the two germline ends. Germline-derived CDR1 and CDR2 are MDHEN and SYDVKM. There are 15 residues in the CDR3.

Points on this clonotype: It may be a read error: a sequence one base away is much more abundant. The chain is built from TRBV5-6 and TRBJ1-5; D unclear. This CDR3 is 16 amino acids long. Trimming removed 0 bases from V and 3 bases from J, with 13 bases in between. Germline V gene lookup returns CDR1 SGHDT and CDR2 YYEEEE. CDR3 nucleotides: TGTGCCAGCAGCTTGGGGTCAGGCCGTATCAATCAGCCCCAGCATTTT. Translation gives CASSLGSGRINQPQHF.

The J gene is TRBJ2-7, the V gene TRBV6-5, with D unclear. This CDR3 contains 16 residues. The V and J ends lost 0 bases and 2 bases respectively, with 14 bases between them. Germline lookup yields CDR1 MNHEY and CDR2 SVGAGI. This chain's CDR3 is CASSYSFTGVAYEQYF. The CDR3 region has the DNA TGTGCCAGCAGTTACTCGTTTACTGGGGTGGCCTACGAGCAGTACTTC.

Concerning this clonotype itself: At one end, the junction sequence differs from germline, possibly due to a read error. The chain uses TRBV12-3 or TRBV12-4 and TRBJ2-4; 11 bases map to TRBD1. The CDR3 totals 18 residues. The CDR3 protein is CASSPGTGGLLAKNILYF. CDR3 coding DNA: TGTGCCAGCAGTCCCGGGACAGGGGGTCTTTTAGCCAAAAACATTCTGTACTTC.

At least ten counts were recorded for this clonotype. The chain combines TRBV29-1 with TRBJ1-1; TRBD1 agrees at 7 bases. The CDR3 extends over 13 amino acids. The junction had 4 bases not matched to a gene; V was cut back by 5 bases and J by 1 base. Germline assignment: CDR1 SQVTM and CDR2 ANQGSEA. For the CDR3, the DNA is TGCAGCGTTACCGGGACAGAGAACACTGAAGCTTTCTTT. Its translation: CSVTGTENTEAFF.

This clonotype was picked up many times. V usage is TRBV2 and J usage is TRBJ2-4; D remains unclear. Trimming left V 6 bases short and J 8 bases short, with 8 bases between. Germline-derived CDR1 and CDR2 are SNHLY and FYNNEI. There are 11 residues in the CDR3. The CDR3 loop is CASRTRDIQYF. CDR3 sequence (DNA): TGTGCCAGCAGAACAAGGGACATTCAGTACTTC.

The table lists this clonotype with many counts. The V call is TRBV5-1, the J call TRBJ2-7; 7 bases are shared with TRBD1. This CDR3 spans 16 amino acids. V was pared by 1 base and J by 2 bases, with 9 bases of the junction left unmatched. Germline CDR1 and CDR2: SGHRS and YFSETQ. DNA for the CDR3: TGCGCCAGCAGCTTGCCCCGGGACAGCGTTACCTACGAGCAGTACTTC. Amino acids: CASSLPRDSVTYEQYF.

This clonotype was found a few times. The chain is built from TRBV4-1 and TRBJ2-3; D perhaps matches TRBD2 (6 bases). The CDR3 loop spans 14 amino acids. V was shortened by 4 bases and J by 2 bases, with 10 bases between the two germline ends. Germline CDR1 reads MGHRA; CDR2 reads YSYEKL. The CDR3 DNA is TGCGCCAGCAGCCGCCCTAGCGACACAGATACGCAGTATTTT. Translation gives CASSRPSDTDTQYF.

The DNA for the CDR3 is TGCGCCAGCAGCCAAGAATTGACAGACAACTATGGCTACACCTTC. Encoded protein: CASSQELTDNYGYTF. The V and J genes are TRBV4-3 and TRBJ1-2; TRBD1 might be the D (5 bases). Trimming cost V 0 bases and J 2 bases, with 10 bases left between them. The CDR3 extends over 15 amino acids. Germline assignment: CDR1 LGHNA and CDR2 YSLEER.